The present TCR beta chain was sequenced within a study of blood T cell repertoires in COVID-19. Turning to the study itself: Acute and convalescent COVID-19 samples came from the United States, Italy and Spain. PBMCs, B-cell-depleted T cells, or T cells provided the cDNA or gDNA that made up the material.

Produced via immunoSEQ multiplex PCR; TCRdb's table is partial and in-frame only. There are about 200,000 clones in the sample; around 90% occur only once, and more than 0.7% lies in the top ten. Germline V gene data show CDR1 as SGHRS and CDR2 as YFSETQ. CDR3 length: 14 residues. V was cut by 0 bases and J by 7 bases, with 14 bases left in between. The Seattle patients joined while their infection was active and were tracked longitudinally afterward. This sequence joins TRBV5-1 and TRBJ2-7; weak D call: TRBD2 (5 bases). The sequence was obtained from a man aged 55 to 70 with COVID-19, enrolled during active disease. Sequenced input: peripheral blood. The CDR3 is CASSLVAVSGEQYF. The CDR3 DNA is TGCGCCAGCAGCTTGGTGGCGGTCTCGGGGGAGCAGTACTTC.